One T cell receptor (beta chain) is described in this entry. The assay was immunoSEQ multiplex PCR, and TCRdb's table has in-frame clones only and misses some. The table lists under 150,000 clones, around 82% of them singletons. These data come from a study of blood T cell repertoires in COVID-19. This CDR3 is 12 amino acids long. Germline V gives CDR1 SEHNR, CDR2 FQNEAQ (reference sequence). V was clipped by 4 bases and J by 4 bases, with 5 bases between them. The sequencing input was peripheral blood. The receptor's source is a woman aged 55-70 years with acute or convalescent COVID-19. The genes are TRBV7-9 and TRBJ2-1; D ambiguous. CDR3 loop: CASSSQYNEQFF. The CDR3 nucleotides are TGTGCCAGCAGCTCCCAATACAATGAGCAGTTCTTC.